This entry features one TCR beta chain sequence. Its target is not known. The entry originates in a study of TIL therapy for anti-PD-1-resistant metastatic lung cancer. The overall study: Median patient age was about 56, ranging roughly 38-85 years. Broader study findings: After infusion, TIL clonotypes partly replaced peripheral T cells and declined over months.

Sequencing used immunoSEQ v3. Sequencing depth was around 2 million read pairs for survey level, roughly 4.5-6 million for deep. Only in-frame clones appear in the TCRdb table, and some are missing; sequencing was by immunoSEQ multiplex PCR. The data hold about 60,000 clones, with under 75% observed a single time. The time point: pre-treatment sample, taken before nivolumab and TIL therapy. Trimming removed 3 bases from V and 0 bases from J; junction bases left unmatched: 7. Germline loops: CDR1 SGHVS, CDR2 FNYEAQ. The CDR3 extends over 17 amino acids. The chain is built from TRBV7-6 and TRBJ2-2, with 7 bases fitting TRBD2. The sequence was collected from a person aged 25-80 years with non-small cell lung cancer. The sample consisted of blood, taken at baseline. CDR3 sequence: CASSLVGAGANTGELFF. In nucleotides, the CDR3 is TGTGCCAGCAGCTTGGTAGGGGCGGGGGCGAACACCGGGGAGCTGTTTTTT.